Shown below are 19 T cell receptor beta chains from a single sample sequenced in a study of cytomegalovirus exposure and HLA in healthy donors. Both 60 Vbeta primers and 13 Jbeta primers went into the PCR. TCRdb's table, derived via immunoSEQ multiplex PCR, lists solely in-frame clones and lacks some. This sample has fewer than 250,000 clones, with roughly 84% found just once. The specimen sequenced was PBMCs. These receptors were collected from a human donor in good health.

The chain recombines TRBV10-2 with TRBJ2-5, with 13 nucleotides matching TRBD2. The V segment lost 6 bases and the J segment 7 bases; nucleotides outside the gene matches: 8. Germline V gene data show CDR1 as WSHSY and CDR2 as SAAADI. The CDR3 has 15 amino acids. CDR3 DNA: TGCGCCAGCAGAAGGGGACTAGCGGGACCTGGGACCCAGTACTTC. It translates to CASRRGLAGPGTQYF.

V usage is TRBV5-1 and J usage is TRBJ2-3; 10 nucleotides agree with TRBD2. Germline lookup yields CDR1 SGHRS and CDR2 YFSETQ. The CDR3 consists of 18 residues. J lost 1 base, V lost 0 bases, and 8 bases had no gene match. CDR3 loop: CASSLVGGLAVGTDTQYF. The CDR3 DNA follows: TGCGCCAGCAGCTTGGTCGGAGGACTAGCGGTGGGCACAGATACGCAGTATTTT.

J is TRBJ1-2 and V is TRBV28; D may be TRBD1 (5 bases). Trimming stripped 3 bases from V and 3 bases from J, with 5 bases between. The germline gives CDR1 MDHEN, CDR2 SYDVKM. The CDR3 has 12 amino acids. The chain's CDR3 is CASSFRDYGYTF. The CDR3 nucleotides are TGTGCCAGCAGTTTCAGGGACTATGGCTACACCTTC.

The CDR3 is CASSWTGGNYYGYTF. The CDR3 DNA follows: TGTGCCAGCAGCTGGACAGGGGGTAACTACTATGGCTACACCTTC. The gene calls are TRBV7-2 and TRBJ1-2; 10 bases line up with TRBD1. The germline CDR1 and CDR2 sequences are SGHTA and FQGNSA. Losses at the gene ends were 4 bases for V and 3 bases for J; bases not matched to a gene: 5. CDR3 length: 15 residues.

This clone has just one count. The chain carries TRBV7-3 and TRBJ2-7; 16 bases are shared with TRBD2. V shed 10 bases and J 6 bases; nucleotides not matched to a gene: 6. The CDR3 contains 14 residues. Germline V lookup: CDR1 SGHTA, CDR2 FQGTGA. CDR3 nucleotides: TGTGCCACACGGGGACTAGCGGGAGGGGGCGAGCAGTACTTC. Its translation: CATRGLAGGGEQYF.

The CDR3 loop is CASSPNWSEGFF. As DNA, the CDR3 is TGTGCCAGCAGTCCCAATTGGTCGGAGGGGTTCTTC. The chain employs TRBV7-9 and TRBJ2-1; TRBD2 might be the D (6 bases). The germline CDR1 and CDR2 sequences are SEHNR and FQNEAQ (reference sequence). The CDR3 has 12 amino acids. V lost 6 bases to trimming and J lost 15 bases, with 18 bases between them.

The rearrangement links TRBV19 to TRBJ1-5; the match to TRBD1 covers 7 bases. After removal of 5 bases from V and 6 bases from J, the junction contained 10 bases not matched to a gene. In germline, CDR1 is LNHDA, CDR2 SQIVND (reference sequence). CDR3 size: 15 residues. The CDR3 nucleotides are TGTGCCAGTAGTCACACTTCGACAGGGAGTCAGCCCCAGCATTTT. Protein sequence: CASSHTSTGSQPQHF.

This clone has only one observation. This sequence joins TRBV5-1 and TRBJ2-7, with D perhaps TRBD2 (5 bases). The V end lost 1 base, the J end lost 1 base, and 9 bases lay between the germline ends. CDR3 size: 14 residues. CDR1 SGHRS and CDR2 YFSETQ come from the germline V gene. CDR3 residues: CASSLRADSYEQYF. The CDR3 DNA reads TGCGCCAGCAGCTTGAGAGCGGATTCCTACGAGCAGTACTTC.

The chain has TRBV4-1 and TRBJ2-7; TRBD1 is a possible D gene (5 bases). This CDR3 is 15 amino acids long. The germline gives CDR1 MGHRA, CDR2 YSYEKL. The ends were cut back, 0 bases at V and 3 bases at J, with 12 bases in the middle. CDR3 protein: CASSQEWGEGYEQYF. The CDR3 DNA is TGCGCCAGCAGCCAAGAGTGGGGCGAAGGCTACGAGCAGTACTTC.

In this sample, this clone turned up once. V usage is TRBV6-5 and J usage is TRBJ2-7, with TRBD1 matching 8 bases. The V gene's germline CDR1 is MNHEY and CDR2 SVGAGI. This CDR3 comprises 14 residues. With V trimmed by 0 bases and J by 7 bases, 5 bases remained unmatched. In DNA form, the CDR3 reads TGTGCCAGCAGTTACTCGACAGGGGTCTTGGAGCAGTACTTC. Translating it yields CASSYSTGVLEQYF.

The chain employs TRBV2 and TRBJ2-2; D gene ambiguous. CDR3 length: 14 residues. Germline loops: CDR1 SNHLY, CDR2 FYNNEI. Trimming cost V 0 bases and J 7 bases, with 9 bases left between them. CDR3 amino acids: CASSEAGARGELFF. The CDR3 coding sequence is TGTGCCAGCAGTGAAGCGGGCGCACGCGGGGAGCTGTTTTTT.

CDR3: CASSIGLAGDLGNEQFF. The CDR3 region has the DNA TGTGCCAGTAGTATAGGACTAGCGGGAGATCTGGGCAATGAGCAGTTCTTC. This chain joins TRBV19 and TRBJ2-1; 12 bases are a match to TRBD2. The CDR3 is made up of 17 amino acids. The V and J ends lost 1 base and 6 bases, in that order; junction bases with no gene match: 7. Looked up from germline, CDR1 is LNHDA and CDR2 is SQIVND (reference sequence).

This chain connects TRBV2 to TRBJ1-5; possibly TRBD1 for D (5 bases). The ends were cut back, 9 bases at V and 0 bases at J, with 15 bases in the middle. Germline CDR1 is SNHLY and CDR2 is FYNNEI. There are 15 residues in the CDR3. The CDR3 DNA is TGTGCCAGGGGAGGGGCAGGGTTTAGCAATCAGCCCCAGCATTTT. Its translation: CARGGAGFSNQPQHF.

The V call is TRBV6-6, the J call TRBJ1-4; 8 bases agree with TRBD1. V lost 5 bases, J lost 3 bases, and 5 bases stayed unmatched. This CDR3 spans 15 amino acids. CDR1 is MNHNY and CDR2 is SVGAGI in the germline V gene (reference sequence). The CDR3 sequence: CASSTPGQANEKLFF. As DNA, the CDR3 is TGTGCCAGCAGTACCCCGGGACAGGCTAATGAAAAACTGTTTTTT.

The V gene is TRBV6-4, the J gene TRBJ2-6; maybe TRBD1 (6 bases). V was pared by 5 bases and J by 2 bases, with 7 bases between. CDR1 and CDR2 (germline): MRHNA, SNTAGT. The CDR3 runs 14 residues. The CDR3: CASSKGAGANVLTF. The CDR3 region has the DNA TGTGCCAGCAGTAAGGGGGCTGGGGCCAACGTCCTGACTTTC.

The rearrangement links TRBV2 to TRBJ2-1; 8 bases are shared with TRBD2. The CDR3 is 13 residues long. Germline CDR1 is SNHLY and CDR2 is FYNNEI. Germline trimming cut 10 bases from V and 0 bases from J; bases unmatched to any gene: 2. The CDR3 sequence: CATSGSSYNEQFF. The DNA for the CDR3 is TGTGCCACGAGCGGGAGCTCCTACAATGAGCAGTTCTTC.

CDR3 DNA: TGTGCCAGCAGGGTCCCTAGCGGGAGGGCGAATGAGCAGTTCTTC. This codes for CASRVPSGRANEQFF. J is TRBJ2-1 and V is TRBV28; the match to TRBD2 covers 12 bases. The CDR3 is 15 amino acids. V lost 6 bases to trimming and J lost 7 bases; unmatched junction nucleotides: 7. The germline V gene has CDR1 MDHEN and CDR2 SYDVKM.

Here the CDR3 DNA reads TGCGCCAGCAGCTTGAATACCGGGAGGACCTACAATGAGCAGTTCTTC. Protein product: CASSLNTGRTYNEQFF. The V and J genes are TRBV5-1 and TRBJ2-1; 7 bases line up with TRBD2. The CDR3 extends over 16 amino acids. V trimming: 1 base; J trimming: 2 bases; junction bases outside the gene matches: 6. Germline CDR1 reads SGHRS; CDR2 reads YFSETQ.

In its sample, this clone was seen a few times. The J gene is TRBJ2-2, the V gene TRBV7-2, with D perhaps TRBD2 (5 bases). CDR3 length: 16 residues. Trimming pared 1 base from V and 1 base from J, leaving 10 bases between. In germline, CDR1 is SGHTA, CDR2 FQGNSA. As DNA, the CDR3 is TGTGCCAGCAGCTTAGATCCCGGGGTGAACACCGGGGAGCTGTTTTTT. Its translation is CASSLDPGVNTGELFF.